This TCR beta chain was documented in a study of control samples from healthy donors and cancer patients. The data were produced by immunoSEQ multiplex PCR, yet TCRdb's version contains in-frame clones alone and is incomplete. Among around 96,000 clones listed, about 92% were seen once. The CDR3 covers 15 residues. CDR1 is LNHDA, CDR2 SQIVND, per germline (reference sequence). V lost 6 bases and J lost 6; bases outside the gene matches: 9. The specimen was blood. The J gene is TRBJ1-1, the V gene TRBV19, with TRBD1 identical over 11 bases. The clonotype comes from a man between 18 and 35 years old in good health. This CDR3 is CASRSHSGQGAEAFF. The CDR3 DNA sequence: TGTGCCAGTAGATCCCATTCGGGACAGGGGGCTGAAGCTTTCTTT.